This TCR beta chain is from a study of blood T cell repertoires in COVID-19. The overall study: Samples taken during acute and convalescent COVID-19 were collected in the United States, Italy and Spain. T cells, B-cell-depleted T cells, or PBMCs provided the cDNA or gDNA that served as material.

Seattle patients were enrolled during active infection and followed longitudinally. Under the authors' procedure: Estimation of nucleated cell counts was performed using reference gene primer amplification. Data came from immunoSEQ multiplex PCR; TCRdb stores just in-frame clones and leaves some out. The V and J calls and clone size come from that table; D and trimming were worked out from the DNA. The sample consists of 250,000 to 300,000 clones, almost 90% of them appearing once. This receptor was obtained from a woman aged 25 to 39 with COVID-19, enrolled during active disease. The specimen sequenced was peripheral blood.

The CDR3 here is CASSLRRLWYF. The CDR3 coding sequence is TGTGCCAGCAGCTTAAGGAGACTATGGTACTTC. The chain combines TRBV7-8 with TRBJ2-5, with a possible D match to TRBD2 (5 bases). Germline assignment: CDR1 SGHVS and CDR2 FQNEAQ. With 2 bases removed from V and 13 bases from J, the gap between germline ends came to 11 bases. The CDR3 runs to 11 residues.